The text below deals with one T cell receptor beta chain. The data were obtained in a study of blood T cell repertoires in COVID-19. V trimming: 0 bases; J trimming: 1 base; junction bases outside the gene matches: 7. CDR3 size: 17 residues. Germline V gene sequence: CDR1 LGHDT, CDR2 YNNKEL (reference sequence). The assay was immunoSEQ multiplex PCR, and TCRdb's table has in-frame clones only and misses some. The sample consists of roughly 250,000 clones, 88% of them appearing once. The sample comprised peripheral blood. This chain joins TRBV3-1 (or the pseudogene TRBV3-2) and TRBJ2-5, with 8 bases matching TRBD1. The sequence came from a man between 60 and 70 years old who had recovered from COVID-19. CDR3 in DNA: TGTGCCAGCAGCCAAGAGGGGCAGGGGGCCGTCCAAGAGACCCAGTACTTC. As protein: CASSQEGQGAVQETQYF.